This is a list of T cell receptor beta chains from one sample in a study of T cells in localized non-small cell lung cancer. The table came from immunoSEQ multiplex PCR; TCRdb's copy has only in-frame clones and leaves some out. The sample contains about 21,000 clones, about 85% of which appear only once. Sequences were derived from PBMCs, sampled before any cancer treatment. The receptors come from a woman aged 35 to 70 with stage II squamous cell lung carcinoma. CDR3s include the opening cysteine and the closing phenylalanine or tryptophan. The D gene is left open where the match is weak. The size of a clone is reported for some rows only, either as once, few or many, or as a class for expanded clones.

abundance,v_gene,d_gene,j_gene,CDR3aa,CDR3nt
NA,TRBV6-6,TRBD1,TRBJ1-2,CASGGSGRGQNYGYTF,TGTGCCAGCGGAGGGAGTGGTAGGGGGCAGAACTATGGCTACACCTTC
NA,TRBV28,TRBD1,TRBJ1-5,CASMTNLVRIQGAQHF,TGTGCCAGTATGACCAACCTGGTTAGGATACAGGGGGCCCAGCATTTT
NA,TRBV27,NA,TRBJ1-1,CASSAFGNTEAFF,TGTGCCAGCAGCGCTTTCGGGAACACTGAAGCTTTCTTT
NA,TRBV6-1,NA,TRBJ1-1,CASSGQNTEAFF,TGTGCCAGCAGTGGGCAGAACACTGAAGCTTTCTTT
NA,TRBV7-8,NA,TRBJ2-5,CASSPDHLQKTQYF,TGTGCCAGCAGCCCCGACCATCTCCAAAAGACCCAGTACTTC
NA,TRBV6-5,NA,TRBJ1-2,CASSSAGKENGYTF,TGTGCCAGCAGTTCCGCAGGGAAAGAAAATGGCTACACCTTC
NA,TRBV6-5,TRBD1,TRBJ1-1,CASKRDRATEAFF,TGTGCCAGTAAGAGGGACAGGGCTACTGAAGCTTTCTTT
once,TRBV18,TRBD1,TRBJ1-2,CASSRQGSPDGYTF,TGTGCCAGCTCAAGACAGGGAAGTCCGGATGGCTACACCTTC
NA,TRBV5-6,TRBD2,TRBJ2-7,CASSLQGGYEQYF,TGTGCCAGCAGCTTGCAGGGAGGGTACGAGCAGTACTTC
once,TRBV7-2,NA,TRBJ2-1,CASSTRANEQFF,TGTGCCAGCAGCACCCGGGCGAATGAGCAGTTCTTC
NA,TRBV28,NA,TRBJ2-1,CASRKTGVGDNEQFF,TGTGCCAGCAGAAAGACGGGAGTGGGGGACAATGAGCAGTTCTTC
once,TRBV15,NA,TRBJ2-7,CATSRGPLSYEQYF,TGTGCCACCAGCAGAGGGCCCCTCTCCTACGAGCAGTACTTC
NA,TRBV6-6,NA,TRBJ1-5,CASSGGQGGNQPQHF,TGTGCCAGCAGTGGGGGGCAGGGCGGCAATCAGCCCCAGCATTTT
few,TRBV5-4,NA,TRBJ2-3,CASSLAGAEVGQYF,TGTGCCAGCAGCTTGGCAGGGGCGGAGGTAGGGCAGTATTTT
NA,TRBV4-1,NA,TRBJ2-5,CASSRVGETQYF,TGCGCCAGCAGCCGCGTCGGGGAGACCCAGTACTTC
few,TRBV11-2,NA,TRBJ1-2,CASSLGDWRGFYGYTF,TGTGCCAGCAGCCTGGGGGATTGGAGGGGGTTCTATGGCTACACCTTC
NA,TRBV7-9,NA,TRBJ2-3,CASSLIRGRVTDTQYF,TGTGCCAGCAGCTTAATCAGGGGCAGGGTGACAGATACGCAGTATTTT
NA,TRBV27,NA,TRBJ2-3,CASSPTSSSTDTQYF,TGTGCCAGCAGTCCTACAAGCTCTAGCACAGATACGCAGTATTTT
NA,TRBV5-4,NA,TRBJ1-2,CASSPFAPRKTHYGYTF,TGTGCCAGCAGCCCCTTCGCCCCTCGCAAGACTCACTATGGCTACACCTTC
NA,TRBV5-1,NA,TRBJ1-1,CASSLTQTNTEAFF,TGCGCCAGCAGCTTGACGCAGACGAACACTGAAGCTTTCTTT
NA,TRBV9,NA,TRBJ1-5,CASSYEPLGPQHF,TGTGCCAGCAGCTATGAGCCGCTAGGGCCCCAGCATTTT
NA,TRBV5-1,TRBD1,TRBJ2-7,CASSLGLQGAHEQYF,TGCGCCAGCAGCTTGGGGCTACAGGGGGCCCACGAGCAGTACTTC
NA,TRBV19,TRBD2,TRBJ2-7,CASSIAFTSGANSYEQYF,TGTGCCAGTAGTATCGCTTTTACTAGCGGGGCCAACTCCTACGAGCAGTACTTC
NA,TRBV7-9,NA,TRBJ1-6,CASSPLGQGNSPLHF,TGTGCCAGCAGCCCTCTTGGGCAGGGCAATTCACCCCTCCACTTT
NA,TRBV29-1,NA,TRBJ2-1,CGIHRAHNEQFF,TGCGGAATCCACAGGGCCCACAATGAGCAGTTCTTC
NA,TRBV18,TRBD1,TRBJ1-1,CASSLDRGNTEAFF,TGTGCCAGCTCCCTCGACAGGGGGAACACTGAAGCTTTCTTT
NA,TRBV10-3,NA,TRBJ1-2,CAISERGLDGYTF,TGTGCCATCAGTGAGAGGGGATTGGATGGCTACACCTTC
NA,TRBV7-8,NA,TRBJ2-1,CASSSYMGQGYNEQFF,TGTGCCAGCAGCTCGTATATGGGGCAGGGCTACAATGAGCAGTTCTTC
NA,TRBV6-4,TRBD1,TRBJ2-7,CASSGPGTGVPLMYEQYF,TGTGCCAGCAGTGGGCCCGGGACAGGGGTCCCCTTGATGTACGAGCAGTACTTC
NA,TRBV7-6,NA,TRBJ1-1,CASSLDLGAEAFF,TGTGCCAGCAGCTTAGATCTCGGGGCTGAAGCTTTCTTT
once,TRBV7-9,NA,TRBJ2-5,CASSRETQYF,TGTGCCAGCAGCCGAGAGACCCAGTACTTC
NA,TRBV4-1,TRBD1,TRBJ2-1,CASSLGQGASHEQFF,TGCGCCAGCAGCCTCGGACAGGGGGCGAGCCATGAGCAGTTCTTC
NA,TRBV18,NA,TRBJ1-3,CASSPPGIGSEGTIYF,TGTGCCAGCTCACCACCCGGCATCGGATCGGAAGGCACCATATATTTT
once,TRBV12-5,TRBD2,TRBJ2-6,CASGLVNQLAVPRGAGANVLTF,TGTGCTAGTGGTTTGGTAAATCAACTAGCGGTCCCGCGAGGGGCTGGGGCCAACGTCCTGACTTTC
NA,TRBV14,NA,TRBJ1-1,CASSPFSGFDTEAFF,TGTGCCAGCAGTCCTTTCTCGGGTTTTGACACTGAAGCTTTCTTT
NA,TRBV2,NA,TRBJ1-1,CASNFGPPSGPEAFF,TGTGCCAGCAACTTCGGACCCCCCTCTGGACCTGAAGCTTTCTTT
NA,TRBV10-3,NA,TRBJ2-1,CAISAGVYNEQFF,TGTGCCATCAGTGCCGGGGTTTACAATGAGCAGTTCTTC
NA,TRBV6-5,NA,TRBJ1-1,CASQWGENTEAFF,TGTGCCAGCCAGTGGGGGGAGAACACTGAAGCTTTCTTT
NA,TRBV18,NA,TRBJ2-5,CASSPPSPAETQYF,TGTGCCAGCTCACCACCTAGTCCGGCGGAGACCCAGTACTTC
NA,TRBV7-2,NA,TRBJ2-3,CASSPMGITDTQYF,TGTGCCAGCAGCCCGATGGGAATTACAGATACGCAGTATTTT